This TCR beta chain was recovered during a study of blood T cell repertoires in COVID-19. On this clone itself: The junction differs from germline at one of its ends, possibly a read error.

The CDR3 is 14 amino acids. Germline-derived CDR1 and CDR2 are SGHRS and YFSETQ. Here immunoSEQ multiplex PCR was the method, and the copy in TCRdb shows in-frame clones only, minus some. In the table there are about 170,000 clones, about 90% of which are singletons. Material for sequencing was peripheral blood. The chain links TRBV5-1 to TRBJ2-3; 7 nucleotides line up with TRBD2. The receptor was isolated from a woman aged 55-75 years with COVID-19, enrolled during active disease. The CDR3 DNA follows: TGCGTCAGCAGCTTGTCCGCGGGGGCAGATACGCAGTATTTT. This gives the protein CVSSLSAGADTQYF.